This is a list of T cell receptor beta chains from one sample in a study of blood T cell repertoires in COVID-19. Profiling relied on immunoSEQ multiplex PCR, and the TCRdb table lists in-frame clones only, not all of them. Among more than 150,000 clones listed, around 80% were seen once. Sequencing was performed on peripheral blood. The receptors stem from a man aged 45-60 years who had recovered from COVID-19. Each CDR3 is given with its conserved first and last residue.

CDR3 protein: CASSFGSWFSGANVLTF; V gene: TRBV7-8
CDR3 protein: CASSQTGTGRVWKLFF; V gene: TRBV4-2
CDR3 protein: CASSLESGANVLTF; V gene: TRBV7-3
CDR3 protein: CASSYSNGHRELFF; V gene: TRBV6-5
CDR3 protein: CASRQGEYYGYTF; V gene: TRBV28
CDR3 protein: CASRGLDTDTQYF; V gene: TRBV27
CDR3 protein: CASTLLASGTYPYEQYF; V gene: TRBV11-2
CDR3 protein: CASSYGGSAKTQYF; V gene: TRBV28
CDR3 protein: CASSPQFVRGTSGANVLTF; V gene: TRBV18
CDR3 protein: CASSPLYSSGYENNEQFF; V gene: TRBV18
CDR3 protein: CASSQGVPGNLYEQYF; V gene: TRBV3-1/TRBV3-2